Presented here are 28 T cell receptor beta chains from one specimen sequenced in a study of T cells in Graves' hyperthyroidism and ophthalmopathy. Researchers took RNA transcripts and amplified the TCR beta CDR3 regions from them. The HTBI primer set served for first-round RT-PCR of the TCR CDR3. Using its own MiXCR run on the multiplex PCR reads, TCRdb lists one record per CDR3 protein. Of about 600,000 distinct CDR3 sequences listed, approximately 15% were seen once; the top ten hold 2.5% to 4%. Source material: blood. Every receptor here comes from a woman aged 40-49 years with Graves' ophthalmopathy.

Ten or more counts support this clonotype. This chain links TRBV28 with TRBJ2-3, with 7 bases lining up with TRBD2. The V segment lost 3 bases and the J segment 2 bases; nucleotides outside the gene matches: 8. The CDR3 has 16 residues. Germline-derived CDR1 and CDR2 are MDHEN and SYDVKM. This CDR3 is CASSFGGRDITDTQYF. CDR3 DNA sequence: TGTGCCAGCAGTTTTGGAGGGAGGGATATCACAGATACGCAGTATTTT.

This clonotype came up many times. The chain is built from TRBV3-1 and TRBJ2-1, with 11 bases lining up with TRBD2. The CDR3 has 16 amino acids. V lost 0 bases, J lost 8 bases, and 6 bases stayed unmatched. CDR1 LGHDT and CDR2 YNNKEL come from the germline V gene (reference sequence). The DNA for the CDR3 is TGTGCCAGCAGCCAAGACGTAGCGGGAGGGCCTCATGAGCAGTTCTTC. Its protein is CASSQDVAGGPHEQFF.

This clonotype occurred many times. This chain connects TRBV2 to TRBJ2-5, with TRBD1 matching 10 bases. The CDR3 has 15 residues. Germline trimming cut 5 bases from V and 6 bases from J; bases unmatched to any gene: 9. From germline, CDR1 is SNHLY and CDR2 FYNNEI. The CDR3: CASSYVPGQGKTQYF. The CDR3 DNA sequence: TGTGCCAGCAGTTACGTACCGGGACAGGGGAAGACCCAGTACTTC.

This rearrangement joins TRBV2 to TRBJ2-5; D remains ambiguous. The germline V gene has CDR1 SNHLY and CDR2 FYNNEI. The CDR3 has 12 amino acids. V lost 6 bases and J lost 7, with 12 bases in between. This CDR3 reads CASSILVGTQYF. DNA of the CDR3: TGTGCCAGCAGCATCCTTGTGGGGACCCAGTACTTC.

This clonotype came up a few times. It may be a read error: a sequence one base away is much more abundant. This chain connects TRBV2 to TRBJ2-7, with a tentative D call TRBD2 (7 bases). Germline V gene sequence: CDR1 SNHLY, CDR2 FYNNEI. The CDR3 loop spans 16 amino acids. The CDR3 DNA reads as TGTGCCTGCAGTGAATGGGGGGCGGGAGCGATCTACGAGCAGTACTTC. Protein sequence: CACSEWGAGAIYEQYF.

This clonotype was counted many times. The J gene is TRBJ2-5, the V gene TRBV28, with TRBD1 matching 8 bases. Unmatched junction bases numbered 14, after V lost 5 bases and J lost 6 bases. The germline gives CDR1 MDHEN, CDR2 SYDVKM. This CDR3 region has 16 residues. The CDR3 DNA sequence: TGTGCCAGCAGTAAGGTGGGGGCAGGGGGCGAAAAGACCCAGTACTTC. Protein product: CASSKVGAGGEKTQYF. Full variable domain (outside the CDR3, taken from reference TRBV28 and TRBJ2-5): DVKVTQSSRYLVKRTGEKVFLECVQDMDHENMFWYRQDPGLGLRLIYFSYDVKMKEKGDIPEGYSVSREKKERFSLILESASTNQTSMYLCASSKVGAGGEKTQYFGPGTRLLVL.

This clonotype was counted a few times. This may be a read error: a much more frequent sequence differs by one nucleotide. The chain combines TRBV11-3 with TRBJ2-3, with 8 bases that match TRBD2. Germline-derived CDR1 and CDR2 are SGHNT and YENEEA. V dropped 6 bases and J dropped 4; count of bases not matched to a gene: 12. The CDR3 has 16 amino acids. The CDR3 spells CASSDRGGGVADTQYF. Here the CDR3 DNA reads TGTGCCAGCAGTGATCGGGGGGGCGGAGTGGCAGATACGCAGTATTTT.

The rearrangement uses TRBV11-2 and TRBJ2-7, with D possibly matching TRBD1 (5 bases). The CDR3 length is 15 residues. The V gene lost 3 bases and the J gene lost 3 bases, with 15 bases spanning the gap. Germline V gene sequence: CDR1 SGHAT, CDR2 FQNNGV. DNA of the CDR3: TGTGCCAGCAGCTTTAGGGTGTGGGGCGGCTACGAGCAGTACTTC. Protein sequence: CASSFRVWGGYEQYF.

This clonotype was seen more than once but under ten times. The chain links TRBV19 to TRBJ1-2; 9 bases map to TRBD1. Germline V lookup: CDR1 LNHDA, CDR2 SQIVND (reference sequence). This CDR3 region has 14 residues. The V gene end was trimmed by 4 bases and the J gene end by 5 bases; junction bases not matched to a gene: 5. In DNA form, the CDR3 reads TGTGCCAGTAGTAAGGGACAGGGCCCTTATGGCTACACCTTC. Amino acids: CASSKGQGPYGYTF.

The table lists this clonotype with many counts. This chain links TRBV20-1 with TRBJ2-5, with TRBD1 identical over 8 bases. V gave up 3 bases and J gave up 1 base; unmatched junction bases: 7. Germline-derived CDR1 and CDR2 are DFQATT and SNEGSKA (reference sequence). The CDR3 has 15 residues. DNA of the CDR3: TGCAGTGCTAGCGTCCGACAGGGGATCCAAGAGACCCAGTACTTC. It specifies CSASVRQGIQETQYF.

Many counts were recorded for this clonotype. The chain carries TRBV2 and TRBJ1-4; 8 bases align to TRBD1. Per germline, CDR1 SNHLY and CDR2 FYNNEI. The CDR3 runs 14 residues. Losses at the gene ends were 5 bases for V and 5 bases for J; bases not matched to a gene: 4. As DNA, the CDR3 is TGTGCCAGCAGTCGACAGGGGATGAATGAAAAACTGTTTTTT. Residues: CASSRQGMNEKLFF.

This clonotype was seen ten or more times. The rearrangement links TRBV3-1 to TRBJ2-1; 9 bases map to TRBD1. CDR3 length equals 21 residues. CDR1 and CDR2 (germline): LGHDT, YNNKEL (reference sequence). The V gene end was trimmed by 1 base and the J gene end by 0 bases; junction bases not matched to a gene: 16. The CDR3 DNA reads TGTGCCAGCAGCCAAGTGGCGAGGGGACAGGGAGGACAGAGCTCCTACAATGAGCAGTTCTTC. As protein: CASSQVARGQGGQSSYNEQFF.

The CDR3 loop reads CSARLPGLSSYEQYF. CDR3 DNA sequence: TGCAGTGCTCGCCTGCCGGGACTCTCCTCCTACGAGCAGTACTTC. The chain joins TRBV20-1 to TRBJ2-7; weak D call: TRBD2 (6 bases). Germline CDR1 reads DFQATT; CDR2 reads SNEGSKA (reference sequence). Trimming shortened V by 5 bases and J by 0 bases, and 17 bases separated the two germline ends. The CDR3 runs 15 residues.

The sample holds a few counts of this clonotype. This chain uses TRBV6-2 or TRBV6-3 with TRBJ2-1, with D hard to call. Germline CDR1 reads MNHEY; CDR2 reads SVGEGT. V lost 5 bases and J lost 4, with 12 bases in between. This CDR3 comprises 14 residues. Here the CDR3 reads CASSQYIEYNEQFF. Here the CDR3 DNA reads TGTGCCAGCAGTCAATATATAGAATACAATGAGCAGTTCTTC.

In this sample, this clonotype turned up many times. DNA of the CDR3: TGTGCCAGCAGCTTACTCTTAGCGGCGAACTACGAGCAGTACTTC. It translates to CASSLLLAANYEQYF. The chain has TRBV7-8 and TRBJ2-7; possible D gene TRBD2, 6 bases. V was pared by 2 bases and J by 3 bases, with 14 bases between. Germline V gene sequence: CDR1 SGHVS, CDR2 FQNEAQ. The CDR3 covers 15 residues. Full variable domain (rest looked up from reference TRBV7-8 and TRBJ2-7): GAGVSQSPRYKVAKRGQDVALRCDPISGHVSLFWYQQALGQGPEFLTYFQNEAQLDKSGLPSDRFFAERPEGSVSTLKIQRTQQEDSAVYLCASSLLLAANYEQYFGPGTRLTVT.

This clonotype was counted ten times or more. This chain links TRBV24-1 with TRBJ2-1; 9 bases fit TRBD2. V lost 4 bases to trimming and J lost 0 bases; unmatched junction nucleotides: 9. CDR1 KGHDR and CDR2 SFDVKD come from the germline V gene. The CDR3 is made up of 18 amino acids. CDR3 DNA: TGTGCCACCAGTGACCCCGGACTAGCGCTGAGCTCCTACAATGAGCAGTTCTTC. Protein: CATSDPGLALSSYNEQFF.

The CDR3 region has the DNA TGTGCCAGCAGTTTGGGACGGCCTACTGATGAGCAGTTCTTC. It encodes CASSLGRPTDEQFF. V gene TRBV12-3 or TRBV12-4 combines with J gene TRBJ2-1, with D perhaps TRBD1 or TRBD2 (5 bases each). V was pared by 3 bases and J by 8 bases, with 14 bases between. This CDR3 is built from 14 residues.

This clonotype was picked up many times. The chain carries TRBV2 and TRBJ2-7; 7 nucleotides match TRBD1. CDR1 is SNHLY, CDR2 FYNNEI, per germline. The junction had 7 bases not matched to a gene; V was cut back by 5 bases and J by 6 bases. The CDR3 is made up of 13 amino acids. The CDR3 nucleotides read TGTGCCAGCAGTCCGGGACAGTCCCCCGAGCAGTACTTC. Protein product: CASSPGQSPEQYF.

The chain carries TRBV6-1 and TRBJ2-3; TRBD2 matches at 8 bases. V trimming: 6 bases; J trimming: 0 bases; junction bases outside the gene matches: 5. The CDR3 is 15 residues long. Germline assignment: CDR1 MNHNS and CDR2 SASEGT. The CDR3 loop reads CASRGLGDSTDTQYF. In DNA form, the CDR3 reads TGTGCCAGCAGGGGACTAGGAGATAGCACAGATACGCAGTATTTT.

This clonotype occurred a few times. This chain joins TRBV20-1 and TRBJ2-3; no reliable D call. Germline V CDR1 and CDR2: DFQATT, SNEGSKA (reference sequence). Between the trimmed V and J ends, which lost 4 bases and 4 bases, there was a span of 9 bases. The length of the CDR3 is 12 residues. CDR3 in DNA: TGCAGTGCTACCCCGATCGCAGATACGCAGTATTTT. Protein sequence: CSATPIADTQYF.

The chain recombines TRBV6-1 with TRBJ2-7, with 7 nucleotides matching TRBD1. The CDR3 runs 18 residues. From germline, CDR1 is MNHNS and CDR2 SASEGT. After removal of 5 bases from V and 2 bases from J, the junction contained 18 bases not matched to a gene. The CDR3 DNA is TGTGCCAGCAGTCCCGTTTTTACTCAGAAGCAGGGGGCCTACGAGCAGTACTTC. Protein sequence: CASSPVFTQKQGAYEQYF.

A few counts support this clonotype. The chain combines TRBV19 with TRBJ1-5; no clear D gene. The V end was cut by 3 bases, the J end by 0 bases, with 3 bases between. Germline V gene lookup returns CDR1 LNHDA and CDR2 SQIVND (reference sequence). The CDR3 covers 13 residues. As DNA, the CDR3 is TGTGCCAGTAGTATGGATAGCAATCAGCCCCAGCATTTT. This codes for CASSMDSNQPQHF. Variable domain in full (rest from reference TRBV19 and TRBJ1-5): DGGITQSPKYLFRKEGQNVTLSCEQNLNHDAMYWYRQDPGQGLRLIYYSQIVNDFQKGDIAEGYSVSREKKESFPLTVTSAQKNPTAFYLCASSMDSNQPQHFGDGTRLSIL.

This sequence joins TRBV28 and TRBJ1-5; D is perhaps TRBD1 (5 bases). The length of the CDR3 is 14 residues. Germline CDR1 is MDHEN and CDR2 is SYDVKM. The V gene lost 1 base and the J gene lost 6 bases, with 10 bases spanning the gap. CDR3 in DNA: TGTGCCAGCAGTTTATACGGGACCCCTCAGCCCCAGCATTTT. This gives the protein CASSLYGTPQPQHF.

This clonotype came up many times. This chain connects TRBV27 to TRBJ2-5, with 7 bases fitting TRBD1. Unmatched junction bases numbered 21, after V lost 11 bases and J lost 3 bases. The length of the CDR3 is 17 residues. Germline loops: CDR1 MNHEY, CDR2 SMNVEV (reference sequence). The CDR3 DNA is TGTGCCGACCCCCACGGATTAGGGACAGATAGAAAAGAGACCCAGTACTTC. Translating gives CADPHGLGTDRKETQYF.

V and J are TRBV5-1 and TRBJ2-7; the match to TRBD2 covers 13 bases. Germline V CDR1 and CDR2: SGHRS, YFSETQ. The CDR3 has 17 amino acids. Trimming took 1 base from V and 5 from J; bases not matched to a gene: 9. This CDR3 is CASSLRGLAGDADEQYF. Written as DNA, the CDR3 is TGCGCCAGCAGCTTGAGAGGACTAGCGGGAGATGCGGACGAGCAGTACTTC.

V gene TRBV5-1 combines with J gene TRBJ1-4, with D unclear. Germline V gene lookup returns CDR1 SGHRS and CDR2 YFSETQ. There are 16 residues in the CDR3. Deletions cut 4 bases from V and 1 base from J, with 14 bases between. Here the CDR3 reads CASSRGPMGTNEKLFF. CDR3 nucleotide sequence: TGCGCCAGCAGCCGCGGACCCATGGGAACTAATGAAAAACTGTTTTTT.

V and J are TRBV2 and TRBJ2-7, with D perhaps matching TRBD2 (6 bases). This CDR3 has 12 residues. Deletions cut 8 bases from V and 8 bases from J, with 16 bases between. Germline V lookup: CDR1 SNHLY, CDR2 FYNNEI. The CDR3 region has the DNA TGTGCCAGCGGAAGTGGGACTGCTAAGCAGTACTTC. Encoded protein: CASGSGTAKQYF. Supplemented by reference TRBV2 and TRBJ2-7, the full variable domain reads EPEVTQTPSHQVTQMGQEVILRCVPISNHLYFYWYRQILGQKVEFLVSFYNNEISEKSEIFDDQFSVERPDGSNFTLKIRSTKLEDSAMYFCASGSGTAKQYFGPGTRLTVT.

This clonotype showed up many times. The chain is built from TRBV2 and TRBJ2-1, with D perhaps being TRBD1 or TRBD2 (5 bases each). The CDR3 totals 12 residues. From germline, CDR1 is SNHLY and CDR2 FYNNEI. V gave up 7 bases and J gave up 8 bases, with 12 bases separating them. As DNA, the CDR3 is TGTGCCAGCAAAACCGGGGCGGATGAGCAGTTCTTC. Protein sequence: CASKTGADEQFF.